These 27 T cell receptor beta chains originate from one sample sequenced in a study of identical twins (dated by TCRdb to the mid-2010s). The library was obtained by 5' RACE. Instrument on record: Illumina HiSeq 2000. The raw public reads went through TCRdb reprocessing: fastp at Q25, MiXCR clone calling, in-frame beta chains kept. Every CDR3 protein is listed once, alongside the most common genes and DNA of its rows. Across this sample there are hundreds of thousands of distinct CDR3 sequences, with approximately 13% seen only once. In total, the top ten clones hold about 1.5% of the sample. This sample also belongs to another study, concerning yellow fever vaccine responses in identical twins.

Sequencing was carried out using PBMCs. The receptor set was obtained from a woman in her late teens or twenties in good health.

This clonotype was seen many times. This rearrangement joins TRBV5-1 to TRBJ2-5; 7 nucleotides line up with TRBD2. The V gene's germline CDR1 is SGHRS and CDR2 YFSETQ. J gave up 5 bases and V 4 bases, and 8 bases lay outside the gene matches. The CDR3 contains 14 residues. CDR3 in DNA: TGCGCCAGCAGCCCCCAGCGGGGTGGGGAGACCCAGTACTTC. Translation: CASSPQRGGETQYF. Full variable domain (outside the CDR3, taken from reference TRBV5-1 and TRBJ2-5): KAGVTQTPRYLIKTRGQQVTLSCSPISGHRSVSWYQQTPGQGLQFLFEYFSETQRNKGNFPGRFSGRQFSNSRSEMNVSTLELGDSALYLCASSPQRGGETQYFGPGTRLLVL.

This clonotype showed up just a few times. The V call is TRBV5-1, the J call TRBJ2-1; the match to TRBD2 covers 8 bases. Germline V gene data show CDR1 as SGHRS and CDR2 as YFSETQ. This CDR3 is built from 13 residues. J lost 5 bases, V lost 5 bases, and 3 bases had no gene match. This chain's CDR3 is CASSKLADNEQFF. The DNA of the CDR3 is TGCGCCAGCAGTAAACTAGCGGACAATGAGCAGTTCTTC.

The chain is built from TRBV12-3 or TRBV12-4 and TRBJ2-1; D call uncertain. V dropped 4 bases and J dropped 7 bases, with 11 bases sitting between them. This CDR3 comprises 13 residues. CDR3 in DNA: TGTGCCAGCAGTTCAATGGGCTTGAATGAGCAGTTCTTC. Amino acid sequence: CASSSMGLNEQFF.

Here the CDR3 reads CSVWTSRFTDTQYF. In nucleotides, the CDR3 is TGCAGCGTTTGGACTAGCAGATTCACAGATACGCAGTATTTT. The chain uses TRBV29-1 and TRBJ2-3; 8 positions agree with TRBD2. The CDR3 runs to 14 residues. Germline-derived CDR1 and CDR2 are SQVTM and ANQGSEA. The V segment lost 5 bases and the J segment 2 bases; nucleotides outside the gene matches: 6.

In its sample, this clonotype was seen a few times. J is TRBJ1-2 and V is TRBV25-1; tentatively, D is TRBD1 (5 bases). The CDR3 loop spans 13 amino acids. V lost 1 base, J lost 8 bases, and 11 bases lay in between. Germline CDR1 is MGHDK and CDR2 is SYGVNS. DNA for the CDR3: TGTGCCAGCAGTGAATTAGGGGTCGTGGGCTACACCTTC. It specifies CASSELGVVGYTF.

The J gene is TRBJ2-7, the V gene TRBV6-1, with D possibly matching TRBD2 (6 bases). The germline gives CDR1 MNHNS, CDR2 SASEGT. The V gene lost 4 bases and the J gene lost 3 bases, with 19 bases spanning the gap. The CDR3 consists of 16 residues. DNA of the CDR3: TGTGCCAGCAGTGTCTTGGGAGTAGCGGAGATCTACGAGCAGTACTTC. Translated: CASSVLGVAEIYEQYF.

The chain joins TRBV12-3 or TRBV12-4 to TRBJ2-5; D ambiguous. This CDR3 comprises 13 residues. Trimming left V 5 bases short and J 5 bases short, with 12 bases between. The CDR3 reads CASSVRVGETQYF. The DNA of the CDR3 is TGTGCCAGCAGTGTAAGGGTCGGGGAGACCCAGTACTTC.

This clonotype has a handful of counts. The rearrangement uses TRBV5-5 and TRBJ2-7; 7 bases are a match to TRBD1. V lost 0 bases and J lost 5; bases outside the gene matches: 2. Germline V gene sequence: CDR1 SGHKS, CDR2 YYEKEE (reference sequence). There are 13 residues in the CDR3. CDR3: CASSLADRDEQYF. For the CDR3, the DNA is TGTGCCAGCAGCTTGGCCGACAGGGACGAGCAGTACTTC. Filled out from reference TRBV5-5 and TRBJ2-7, the complete variable domain reads DAGVTQSPTHLIKTRGQQVTLRCSPISGHKSVSWYQQVLGQGPQFIFQYYEKEERGRGNFPDRFSARQFPNYSSELNVNALLLGDSALYLCASSLADRDEQYFGPGTRLTVT.

This clonotype has a handful of counts. The rearrangement uses TRBV29-1 and TRBJ2-5; D is undetermined. Between the trimmed V and J ends, which lost 2 bases and 4 bases, there was a span of 11 bases. This CDR3 comprises 13 residues. CDR1 is SQVTM, CDR2 ANQGSEA, per germline. DNA for the CDR3: TGCAGCGTTGAAAAGGATCCGGGAGAGACCCAGTACTTC. The encoded protein is CSVEKDPGETQYF.

This chain uses TRBV19 with TRBJ1-4; no reliable D call. Trimming cost V 5 bases and J 0 bases, with 13 bases left between them. This CDR3 has 16 amino acids. CDR1 and CDR2 from the germline V gene are LNHDA and SQIVND (reference sequence). CDR3 sequence: CASSPGITTTNEKLFF. CDR3 DNA sequence: TGTGCCAGTAGTCCTGGGATTACCACAACTAATGAAAAACTGTTTTTT.

A few counts support this clonotype. The chain is built from TRBV20-1 and TRBJ2-3, with TRBD2 matching over 14 bases. With 1 base clipped from V and 3 bases from J, the junction kept 12 bases outside the gene matches. Germline CDR1 and CDR2: DFQATT and SNEGSKA (reference sequence). This CDR3 comprises 19 residues. The CDR3 sequence: CSARGTPGLAGVGTDTQYF. The CDR3 DNA reads as TGCAGTGCTAGAGGAACCCCGGGACTAGCGGGAGTAGGGACAGATACGCAGTATTTT.

This clonotype has more than one count but fewer than ten. This sequence joins TRBV20-1 and TRBJ2-7; D possibly corresponds to TRBD1 (6 bases). The CDR3 loop spans 12 amino acids. CDR1 is DFQATT and CDR2 is SNEGSKA in the germline V gene (reference sequence). V was clipped by 7 bases and J by 1 base, with 11 bases between them. CDR3 amino acids: CSGTDSSYEQYF. CDR3 DNA: TGCAGTGGGACAGACTCTTCCTACGAGCAGTACTTC.

This clonotype was counted between two and nine times. The chain carries TRBV5-1 and TRBJ2-7; weak D call: TRBD1 (5 bases). CDR3 length equals 15 residues. Trimming took off 0 bases at V and 5 bases at J, with 15 bases between the two ends. The germline gives CDR1 SGHRS, CDR2 YFSETQ. CDR3 in DNA: TGCGCCAGCAGCTTGGCCGGAGCAGGGATCGACGAGCAGTACGTC. This sequence encodes CASSLAGAGIDEQYV.

This clonotype came up a few times. This CDR3 is CASSLAFREVDGYEQYF. The CDR3 DNA reads as TGCGCCAGCAGCTTAGCTTTCCGGGAGGTGGACGGATACGAGCAGTACTTC. V usage is TRBV5-1 and J usage is TRBJ2-7, with 7 nucleotides matching TRBD2. Unmatched junction bases numbered 15, after V lost 2 bases and J lost 4 bases. The CDR3 is 17 residues long. Germline lookup yields CDR1 SGHRS and CDR2 YFSETQ.

This clonotype was picked up many times. The chain combines TRBV28 with TRBJ2-5; D is unresolved. Germline lookup yields CDR1 MDHEN and CDR2 SYDVKM. V lost 4 bases and J 7 bases, leaving 16 bases between the germline ends. This CDR3 spans 14 amino acids. The DNA for the CDR3 is TGTGCCAGCAGTTCTCCACCATCCGATGTGACCCAGTACTTC. Its translation is CASSSPPSDVTQYF.

The chain uses TRBV2 and TRBJ2-1, with 12 bases lining up with TRBD2. This CDR3 contains 17 residues. CDR1 SNHLY and CDR2 FYNNEI come from the germline V gene. V dropped 7 bases and J dropped 7; count of bases not matched to a gene: 14. The CDR3 DNA follows: TGTGCCAGCATTGTCCGGAGGACTAGCGGGACCGGTAATGAGCAGTTCTTC. Residues: CASIVRRTSGTGNEQFF. The full variable domain, completed using reference TRBV2 and TRBJ2-1, is EPEVTQTPSHQVTQMGQEVILRCVPISNHLYFYWYRQILGQKVEFLVSFYNNEISEKSEIFDDQFSVERPDGSNFTLKIRSTKLEDSAMYFCASIVRRTSGTGNEQFFGPGTRLTVL.

This clonotype was detected only a few times. The V gene is TRBV25-1, the J gene TRBJ1-1, with 7 nucleotides matching TRBD1. Germline V gives CDR1 MGHDK, CDR2 SYGVNS. This CDR3 has 13 amino acids. V shed 6 bases and J 6 bases; nucleotides not matched to a gene: 7. The CDR3 nucleotides are TGTGCCAGCAGCTCATCAGGGACAGCTGAAGCTTTCTTT. Translated: CASSSSGTAEAFF.

This clonotype was observed a handful of times. V and J are TRBV25-1 and TRBJ1-1, with D perhaps TRBD1 (5 bases). Germline CDR1 is MGHDK and CDR2 is SYGVNS. The V and J ends lost 7 bases and 0 bases respectively, with 9 bases between them. The CDR3 covers 13 residues. CDR3 DNA sequence: TGTGCCAGCATCGGGGGGGTGAACACTGAAGCTTTCTTT. It specifies CASIGGVNTEAFF.

This clonotype was detected ten times or more. The J gene is TRBJ2-1, the V gene TRBV28, with TRBD1 matching over 7 bases. CDR3 size: 14 residues. CDR1 MDHEN and CDR2 SYDVKM come from the germline V gene. Losses at the gene ends were 6 bases for V and 0 bases for J; bases not matched to a gene: 2. This CDR3 is CASSRDSSYNEQFF. For the CDR3, the DNA is TGTGCCAGCAGCAGGGACAGCTCCTACAATGAGCAGTTCTTC.

This clonotype occurred many times. The chain joins TRBV27 to TRBJ2-3; 14 bases are a match to TRBD2. J lost 2 bases, V lost 4 bases, and 5 bases had no gene match. Germline V CDR1 and CDR2: MNHEY, SMNVEV (reference sequence). CDR3 length: 17 amino acids. The CDR3 nucleotides read TGTGCCAGCAGTTCAAGGGGACTAGCGGGGGACACAGATACGCAGTATTTT. Its translation: CASSSRGLAGDTDTQYF.

This clonotype was recorded at least ten times. This chain joins TRBV6-4 and TRBJ1-1, with D possibly TRBD1 on 5 matching bases. The germline V gene has CDR1 MRHNA and CDR2 SNTAGT. The V end lost 2 bases, the J end lost 1 base, and 14 bases lay between the germline ends. The CDR3 extends over 16 amino acids. CDR3 DNA sequence: TGTGCCAGCAGTGACCGAACAGGAGCTACGAACACTGAAGCTTTCTTT. Its translation is CASSDRTGATNTEAFF.

The J gene is TRBJ2-7, the V gene TRBV3-1; tentatively, D is TRBD1 or TRBD2 (5 bases each). V dropped 0 bases and J dropped 4 bases, with 13 bases sitting between them. There are 15 residues in the CDR3. The germline CDR1 and CDR2 sequences are LGHDT and YNNKEL (reference sequence). This CDR3 is CASSQDWGTQYEQYF. CDR3 coding DNA: TGTGCCAGCAGCCAAGACTGGGGGACCCAATACGAGCAGTACTTC.

This clonotype has more than one count but fewer than ten. This chain joins TRBV5-1 and TRBJ1-2, with TRBD1 identical over 9 bases. V was clipped by 1 base and J by 1 base; unmatched bases: 5. Germline lookup yields CDR1 SGHRS and CDR2 YFSETQ. The CDR3 is 16 residues long. DNA of the CDR3: TGCGCCAGCAGCTTGTACAGGGGGCATGATAACTATGGCTACACCTTC. It specifies CASSLYRGHDNYGYTF.

This chain uses TRBV12-3 or TRBV12-4 with TRBJ2-5; possibly TRBD1 or TRBD2 for D (6 bases each). This CDR3 spans 15 amino acids. V lost 5 bases to trimming and J lost 5 bases, with 18 bases between them. CDR3 residues: CASSRLRGGGETQYF. CDR3 nucleotide sequence: TGTGCCAGCAGTAGACTTCGCGGAGGGGGTGAGACCCAGTACTTC.

This clonotype was recorded a few times. V is TRBV3-1 and J is TRBJ2-7, with D possibly TRBD2 on 6 matching bases. The CDR3 has 13 residues. Germline loops: CDR1 LGHDT, CDR2 YNNKEL (reference sequence). CDR3 DNA sequence: TGTGCCAGCAGCCCAACCGGAGGGCTTGCGTTGGACGTC. This codes for CASSPTGGLALDV.

This clonotype was seen a few times. The chain recombines TRBV2 with TRBJ1-5; D possibly corresponds to TRBD1 (5 bases). The V end lost 0 bases, the J end lost 0 bases, and 12 bases lay between the germline ends. The V gene's germline CDR1 is SNHLY and CDR2 FYNNEI. The CDR3 runs 17 residues. For the CDR3, the DNA is TGTGCCAGCAGTGAAGCGCTAGACAGCTATAGCAATCAGCCCCAGCATTTT. Translation gives CASSEALDSYSNQPQHF.

The chain links TRBV5-8 to TRBJ2-7; D uncertain. V lost 2 bases and J 5 bases, leaving 14 bases between the germline ends. Per germline, CDR1 SGHTS and CDR2 YDEGEE. The CDR3 length is 14 residues. The CDR3 DNA reads as TGTGCCAGCAGCTTCCCGCTAGTCCTACACGAGCAGTACTTC. Its protein product is CASSFPLVLHEQYF.